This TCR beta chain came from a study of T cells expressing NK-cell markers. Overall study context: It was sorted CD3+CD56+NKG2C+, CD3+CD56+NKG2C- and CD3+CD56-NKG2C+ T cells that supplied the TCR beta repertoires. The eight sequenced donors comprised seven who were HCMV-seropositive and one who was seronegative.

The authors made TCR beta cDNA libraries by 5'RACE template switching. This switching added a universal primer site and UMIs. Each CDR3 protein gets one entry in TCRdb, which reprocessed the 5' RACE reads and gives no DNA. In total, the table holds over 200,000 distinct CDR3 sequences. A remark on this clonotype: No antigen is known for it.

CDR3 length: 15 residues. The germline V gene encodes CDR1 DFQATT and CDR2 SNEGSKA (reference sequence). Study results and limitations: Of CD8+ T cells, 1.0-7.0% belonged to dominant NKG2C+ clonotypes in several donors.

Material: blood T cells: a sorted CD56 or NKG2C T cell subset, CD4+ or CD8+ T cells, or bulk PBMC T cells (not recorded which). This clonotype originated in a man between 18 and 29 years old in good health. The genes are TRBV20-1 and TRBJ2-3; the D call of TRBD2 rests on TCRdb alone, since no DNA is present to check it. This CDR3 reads CSVPGAEGRSDTQYF.